This passage covers 27 T cell receptor beta chains from one sample sequenced in a study of HIV-infected patients and healthy controls. cDNA was made from about 510 ng RNA using alpha and beta constant primers. Separate chain-specific third strand synthesis with multiplexing indices produced the alpha and beta libraries. TCRdb processed the 5' RACE reads anew with MiXCR; each CDR3 protein has one entry. The repertoire includes 8,000 to 10,000 distinct CDR3 sequences, more than 7% of them detected once, and around 35% sits in the top ten. No cell fractionation was done, so the repertoire covers all unsorted peripheral blood T cells. The material sequenced was blood, taken before antiretroviral therapy. These receptor sequences come from an adult with HIV infection. The donor label of this sample is uncertain.

This clonotype appeared a few times. This sequence joins TRBV12-3 or TRBV12-4 and TRBJ2-3, with TRBD1 as a possible D gene (7 bases). CDR3 length: 15 residues. V was pared by 10 bases and J by 1 base, with 18 bases between. Here the CDR3 reads CATSQGGSGTDTQYF. In nucleotides, the CDR3 is TGTGCCACCTCTCAGGGGGGATCCGGCACAGATACGCAGTATTTT.

This clonotype is labeled as medium-sized (0.01 to 0.1%). The chain has TRBV12-3 or TRBV12-4 and TRBJ2-3; TRBD2 matches at 9 bases. The CDR3 runs to 14 residues. J lost 7 bases, V lost 5 bases, and 7 bases had no gene match. DNA for the CDR3: TGTGCCAGCAGTCTTTTAGCGGGAGTATATACGCAGTATTTT. Protein product: CASSLLAGVYTQYF.

For the CDR3, the DNA is TGTGCCAGCAGTTTTGTGGCTGGGAACACTGAAGCTTTCTTT. Amino acid sequence: CASSFVAGNTEAFF. This chain links TRBV12-3 or TRBV12-4 with TRBJ1-1; D gene ambiguous. The CDR3 contains 14 residues. V was cut by 3 bases and J by 1 base, with 9 bases left in between.

This clonotype was seen at least ten times. The chain recombines TRBV5-5 with TRBJ2-7, with D uncertain. CDR3 length equals 15 residues. The germline V and J ends were trimmed by 1 base and 0 bases, with 11 bases remaining between them. CDR1 and CDR2 from the germline V gene are SGHKS and YYEKEE (reference sequence). The CDR3 nucleotides read TGTGCCAGCAGCTTGCTCCCGGGTAGCTCCTACGAGCAGTACTTC. Its protein product is CASSLLPGSSYEQYF.

This chain connects TRBV29-1 to TRBJ2-3, with 8 nucleotides matching TRBD1. The trim removed 5 bases at V and 4 bases at J, leaving 5 bases unmatched. There are 13 residues in the CDR3. The germline CDR1 and CDR2 sequences are SQVTM and ANQGSEA. In nucleotides, the CDR3 is TGCAGCGTTTGGCAGGGGGCATCAGATACGCAGTATTTT. The encoded protein is CSVWQGASDTQYF.

This clonotype was recorded a few times. The rearrangement joins TRBV28 to TRBJ1-2; 10 positions agree with TRBD1. The V segment lost 5 bases and the J segment 3 bases; nucleotides outside the gene matches: 3. Germline assignment: CDR1 MDHEN and CDR2 SYDVKM. The CDR3 totals 14 residues. CDR3: CASSGTGADYGYTF. The CDR3 nucleotides are TGTGCCAGCAGTGGGACAGGGGCGGACTATGGCTACACCTTC.

This clonotype is deemed medium-sized (0.01 to 0.1%). V usage is TRBV10-3 and J usage is TRBJ1-1, with D perhaps TRBD1 (5 bases). This CDR3 region has 14 residues. The V gene's germline CDR1 is ENHRY and CDR2 SYGVKD. V shed 6 bases and J shed 1 base, with 12 bases lying between them. The CDR3 protein is CAISSREPNTEAFF. The DNA for the CDR3 is TGTGCCATCAGCTCCAGGGAACCGAACACTGAAGCTTTCTTT.

Relative to its sample, this clonotype is medium-sized. The V and J genes are TRBV6-5 and TRBJ1-5; D might be TRBD1 (5 bases). Trimming took off 5 bases at V and 9 bases at J, with 14 bases between the two ends. Germline loops: CDR1 MNHEY, CDR2 SVGAGI. The CDR3 extends over 13 amino acids. CDR3: CASSVTERGPQHF. For the CDR3, the DNA is TGTGCCAGCAGTGTGACAGAAAGGGGGCCCCAGCATTTT.

This clonotype was recorded many times. The genes are TRBV5-4 and TRBJ1-3; tentatively, D is TRBD1 (5 bases). The CDR3 extends over 15 amino acids. V was clipped by 0 bases and J by 2 bases, with 9 bases between them. CDR1 and CDR2 (germline): SGHNT, YYREEE (reference sequence). The CDR3 reads CASSLGDGPGNTIYF. The DNA of the CDR3 is TGTGCCAGCAGCTTGGGGGACGGACCTGGAAACACCATATATTTT.

This clonotype was observed many times. V and J are TRBV7-9 and TRBJ2-5, with TRBD2 identical over 9 bases. The V gene's germline CDR1 is SEHNR and CDR2 FQNEAQ (reference sequence). Unmatched junction bases numbered 5, after V lost 6 bases and J lost 3 bases. This CDR3 region has 14 residues. CDR3 bases: TGTGCCAGCAGTATAGCGGGGGAGAAAGAGACCCAGTACTTC. The encoded protein is CASSIAGEKETQYF.

This clonotype is medium-sized in the sample. J is TRBJ2-7 and V is TRBV25-1, with TRBD1 matching 12 bases. This CDR3 has 14 amino acids. Trimming at V came to 6 bases and at J to 7 bases, leaving 7 bases not matched to a gene. The germline V gene has CDR1 MGHDK and CDR2 SYGVNS. The CDR3 spells CASSPGQGAREQYF. In DNA, the CDR3 is TGTGCCAGCAGCCCGGGACAGGGGGCTCGGGAGCAGTACTTC.

This clonotype was seen ten or more times. This chain joins TRBV6-5 and TRBJ2-2; D remains unclear. With 4 bases removed from V and 6 bases from J, the gap between germline ends came to 9 bases. Germline CDR1 MNHEY, CDR2 SVGAGI. The CDR3 spans 13 residues. The CDR3 DNA reads TGTGCCAGCAGTTCACGAGCGCCCGGGGAGCTGTTTTTT. Translation gives CASSSRAPGELFF.

This clonotype was observed at least ten times. The rearrangement joins TRBV11-2 to TRBJ2-1, with 11 bases aligning to TRBD2. CDR3 length: 18 residues. CDR1 is SGHAT and CDR2 is FQNNGV in the germline V gene. The V segment lost 1 base and the J segment 8 bases; nucleotides outside the gene matches: 13. CDR3 sequence: CASSLGPSSSGRAHEQFF. The CDR3 DNA reads TGTGCCAGCAGCTTAGGCCCCTCTAGTAGCGGGAGGGCCCATGAGCAGTTCTTC.

This clonotype was seen ten or more times. This chain joins TRBV5-1 and TRBJ1-3, with 9 bases matching TRBD1. The junction had 11 bases not matched to a gene; V was cut back by 0 bases and J by 7 bases. Per germline, CDR1 SGHRS and CDR2 YFSETQ. The CDR3 has 17 amino acids. CDR3 loop: CASSLGNAGTGKNTIYF. The CDR3 DNA reads TGCGCCAGCAGCTTGGGAAATGCCGGGACAGGGAAGAACACCATATATTTT.

This clonotype was seen at least ten times. The CDR3 reads CASSYSGDRVSGGANVLTF. The CDR3 DNA is TGTGCCAGCAGTTACTCAGGTGACAGGGTATCTGGTGGGGCCAACGTCCTGACTTTC. The chain recombines TRBV6-5 with TRBJ2-6; 7 nucleotides align to TRBD1. The germline CDR1 and CDR2 sequences are MNHEY and SVGAGI. V lost 0 bases to trimming and J lost 3 bases; unmatched junction nucleotides: 11. CDR3 length: 19 amino acids.

The chain has TRBV3-1 and TRBJ1-1; D gene unclear. CDR3 size: 13 residues. CDR1 is LGHDT, CDR2 YNNKEL, per germline (reference sequence). V was trimmed by 2 bases and J by 2 bases, leaving 6 bases between them. Written as DNA, the CDR3 is TGTGCCAGCAGCCAATGGGAAAACACTGAAGCTTTCTTT. Its protein product is CASSQWENTEAFF.

This clonotype was detected many times. The chain has TRBV29-1 and TRBJ1-2; a weak D match, TRBD1 (5 bases). The CDR3 totals 14 residues. Germline V lookup: CDR1 SQVTM, CDR2 ANQGSEA. V was trimmed by 5 bases and J by 0 bases, leaving 13 bases between them. The CDR3 bases are TGCAGCGTTCAGGGTTTAGAGACTAACTATGGCTACACCTTC. Protein sequence: CSVQGLETNYGYTF. Complete variable domain (other parts from reference TRBV29-1 and TRBJ1-2): SAVISQKPSRDICQRGTSLTIQCQVDSQVTMMFWYRQQPGQSLTLIATANQGSEATYESGFVIDKFPISRPNLTFSTLTVSNMSPEDSSIYLCSVQGLETNYGYTFGSGTRLTVV.

There are many counts of this clonotype. The V gene is TRBV5-4, the J gene TRBJ2-5; D could derive from TRBD1 or TRBD2 (6 bases each). The CDR3 is made up of 13 amino acids. V was pared by 0 bases and J by 6 bases, with 9 bases between. CDR1 is SGHNT and CDR2 is YYREEE in the germline V gene (reference sequence). The CDR3, as DNA: TGTGCCAGCAGCTTGGGAGGGGGGCAGACCCAGTACTTC. Translating it yields CASSLGGGQTQYF.

This clonotype was counted at least ten times. V and J are TRBV25-1 and TRBJ2-5; 11 bases are a match to TRBD2. The CDR3 contains 13 residues. Trimming cost V 7 bases and J 4 bases; bases outside gene matches: 2. From germline, CDR1 is MGHDK and CDR2 SYGVNS. Here the CDR3 reads CASTGLAGETQYF. CDR3 nucleotides: TGTGCCAGCACCGGACTAGCGGGAGAGACCCAGTACTTC.

The table lists this clonotype with a few counts. This chain uses TRBV7-8 with TRBJ2-7; D call uncertain. Deletions cut 5 bases from V and 0 bases from J, with 11 bases between. The CDR3 consists of 14 residues. Germline lookup yields CDR1 SGHVS and CDR2 FQNEAQ. The CDR3: CASSQLPSSYEQYF. CDR3 nucleotides: TGTGCCAGCAGCCAGCTTCCTAGCTCCTACGAGCAGTACTTC. Full variable domain (outside the CDR3, taken from reference TRBV7-8 and TRBJ2-7): GAGVSQSPRYKVAKRGQDVALRCDPISGHVSLFWYQQALGQGPEFLTYFQNEAQLDKSGLPSDRFFAERPEGSVSTLKIQRTQQEDSAVYLCASSQLPSSYEQYFGPGTRLTVT.

This clonotype was observed many times. The chain couples TRBV5-1 to TRBJ1-1, with 7 bases identical to TRBD1. Germline CDR1 is SGHRS and CDR2 is YFSETQ. The length of the CDR3 is 14 residues. J was trimmed by 0 bases and V by 4 bases; bases with no gene match: 3. Written as DNA, the CDR3 is TGCGCCAGCAGCACCGGGACAGTGAACACTGAAGCTTTCTTT. Protein sequence: CASSTGTVNTEAFF.

This clonotype showed up many times. V is TRBV29-1 and J is TRBJ1-1; no clear D gene. Per the germline V gene, CDR1 is SQVTM and CDR2 is ANQGSEA. With 4 bases removed from V and 9 bases from J, the gap between germline ends came to 18 bases. The CDR3 contains 13 residues. CDR3 protein: CSVVPSSTSQAFF. CDR3 coding DNA: TGCAGCGTTGTTCCAAGCTCTACGAGCCAAGCTTTCTTT.

This clonotype has ten or more counts. J is TRBJ2-7 and V is TRBV11-2; the D gene is possibly TRBD1 (7 bases). V lost 4 bases to trimming and J lost 4 bases, with 14 bases between them. This CDR3 contains 14 residues. Germline loops: CDR1 SGHAT, CDR2 FQNNGV. CDR3 in amino acids: CASSWGDSLYEQYF. The CDR3 DNA sequence: TGTGCCAGCAGCTGGGGGGACAGCCTTTACGAGCAGTACTTC.

This clonotype was observed many times. The chain couples TRBV20-1 to TRBJ2-3; maybe TRBD2 (6 bases). Germline V gene data show CDR1 as DFQATT and CDR2 as SNEGSKA (reference sequence). The CDR3 length is 16 residues. V lost 5 bases and J lost 3, with 21 bases in between. The CDR3 loop reads CSAFYRLGGGTDTQYF. CDR3 DNA sequence: TGCAGTGCTTTCTACCGACTAGGTGGTGGTACAGATACGCAGTATTTT.

Many counts were recorded for this clonotype. The chain has TRBV5-5 and TRBJ1-1; the D is unclear. Trimming removed 0 bases at V and 5 bases at J, with 5 bases between. Germline-derived CDR1 and CDR2 are SGHKS and YYEKEE (reference sequence). This CDR3 contains 12 residues. The CDR3 loop is CASSLGDTEAFF. The CDR3 nucleotides are TGTGCCAGCAGCTTGGGCGATACTGAAGCTTTCTTT.

V is TRBV19 and J is TRBJ2-5; 7 bases are shared with TRBD2. J lost 0 bases, V lost 2 bases, and 9 bases had no gene match. The germline V gene has CDR1 LNHDA and CDR2 SQIVND (reference sequence). The CDR3 consists of 17 residues. The CDR3 region has the DNA TGTGCCAGTAGTATAACCGGACTAGTAACCCACCAAGAGACCCAGTACTTC. Translation gives CASSITGLVTHQETQYF.

This clonotype was recorded at least ten times. This rearrangement joins TRBV10-3 to TRBJ1-5; perhaps TRBD1 as D (5 bases). There are 12 residues in the CDR3. Trimming took 3 bases from V and 6 from J, leaving 6 bases between them. CDR1 ENHRY and CDR2 SYGVKD come from the germline V gene. CDR3: CAISDRAQPQHF. In DNA, the CDR3 is TGTGCCATCAGTGACAGGGCTCAGCCCCAGCATTTT.